This T cell receptor beta chain was recorded in a study of T cells in Graves' hyperthyroidism and ophthalmopathy. Whole-study context: The authors collected peripheral blood at initial diagnosis, before any treatment.

This clonotype was seen ten or more times. Its antigen is undetermined. The V and J ends lost 2 bases and 5 bases respectively, with 12 bases between them. The CDR3 totals 14 residues. CDR1 and CDR2 from the germline V gene are MNHEY and SVGEGT. Points from the study as a whole: Peripheral blood also featured most of the thyroid clonotypes expanded above 0.001. Ophthalmopathy cases were set apart from stable hyperthyroidism by a 13 V-J model.

Approximately 9.3 ml of fresh peripheral blood supplied the PBMCs. RNA transcripts served as the template for amplifying TCR beta CDR3 regions. Using the HTBI primer set, a first-round RT-PCR was run on the TCR CDR3. TCRdb recomputed calls from the multiplex PCR reads with MiXCR, one row per CDR3 protein. The sample records around 500,000 distinct CDR3 sequences, about 16% being singletons. This clonotype was sampled from a woman under 40 with Graves' ophthalmopathy. This chain uses TRBV6-2 or TRBV6-3 with TRBJ2-5, with a tentative D call TRBD2 (5 bases). The sample taken for sequencing was blood. CDR3 loop: CASSYGEGYETQYF. The CDR3 DNA follows: TGTGCCAGCAGTTACGGAGAGGGCTACGAGACCCAGTACTTC.